These T cell receptor beta chains were read from a single sample in a study of cytomegalovirus exposure and HLA in healthy donors. The data were produced by immunoSEQ multiplex PCR, yet TCRdb's version contains in-frame clones alone and is incomplete. Of some 120,000 clones in the sample, roughly four fifths are singletons; the top ten hold about 4%. Sequenced sample: PBMCs. These receptors were taken from a woman aged 45-65 years in good health and CMV-seropositive. Each CDR3 is given with its conserved first and last residue. Each record gives: J gene, clone size, D gene, V gene, CDR3 DNA, CDR3 protein. A D gene is named only where the DNA matches it firmly. Not every row has a clone size; where given, it reads once, few, many or a size class.

TRBJ2-5,.,.,TRBV10-1,TGCGCCAGCAGTGACAGGGAAAGGCAGTACTTC,CASSDRERQYF
TRBJ2-3,.,.,TRBV4-2,TGTGCCAGCAGCCAAGATCTAAGGGGCGATACGCAGTATTTT,CASSQDLRGDTQYF
TRBJ2-3,.,.,TRBV5-1,TGCGCCAGCAGTGCGAGGAGCACAGATACGCAGTATTTT,CASSARSTDTQYF
TRBJ1-2,.,.,TRBV28,TGTGCCAGCGTGGAGGAGGGGGGGAACTATGGCTACACCTTC,CASVEEGGNYGYTF
TRBJ2-3,.,.,TRBV7-9,TGTTCCAGCAGCTTAGGCGCAGATACGCAGTATTTT,CSSSLGADTQYF
TRBJ2-3,once,TRBD2,TRBV6-1,TGTGCCAGCAGTGGCGGACTAGCGGGGGCAGATACGCAGTATTTT,CASSGGLAGADTQYF
TRBJ2-3,.,TRBD2,TRBV15,TGTGCCACCAGCAGGCTTCCCAGCGGGGGGGCCCCAGATACGCAGTATTTT,CATSRLPSGGAPDTQYF
TRBJ1-1,.,.,TRBV28,TGTGCCAGTCTCAAACAGGGGAACACTGAAGCTTTCTTT,CASLKQGNTEAFF
TRBJ2-5,.,.,TRBV7-2,TGTGCCAGCAGTTTCGGGGTAGGAGAGACCCAGTACTTC,CASSFGVGETQYF
TRBJ2-3,.,.,TRBV11-3,TGTGCCAGCAGCCCGTCCAGCGGGTATACGCAGTATTTT,CASSPSSGYTQYF
TRBJ1-4,.,TRBD1,TRBV28,TGTGCCAGCAGTGGGGGACAGGGTGGTGAAAAACTGTTTTTT,CASSGGQGGEKLFF
TRBJ2-5,few,TRBD2,TRBV6-5,TGTGCCAGCAGTTATTCGGGGGGATTCGAGACCCAGTACTTC,CASSYSGGFETQYF
TRBJ2-7,.,.,TRBV5-1,TGCGCCAGCAGTGGGGGGAGCTCCTACGAGCAGTACTTC,CASSGGSSYEQYF
TRBJ2-7,.,TRBD2,TRBV5-1,TGCGCCAGCAGCTTGACGCGGGGGGGGGTCTACGAGCAGTACTTC,CASSLTRGGVYEQYF
TRBJ2-7,.,.,TRBV7-9,TGTTCCAGCAGTGATGTGGGGCGGGAGCAGTACTTC,CSSSDVGREQYF
TRBJ2-7,.,.,TRBV9,TGTGCCAGCAGCGTAGGGGAGCCCAGCGAGCAGTACTTC,CASSVGEPSEQYF
TRBJ2-7,once,TRBD1,TRBV27,TGTGCCAGCAGTTCGGGACAGGGCGTGGGGACGGAGTACTTC,CASSSGQGVGTEYF
TRBJ1-2,.,.,TRBV6-5,TGTGCCAGCAGTTACGGTGGCGGGGGGTTTGGCTACACCTTC,CASSYGGGGFGYTF
TRBJ2-3,.,.,TRBV5-4,TGTGCCAGCAGCGCTGCAGGGGCCATAGATACGCAGTATTTT,CASSAAGAIDTQYF
TRBJ1-2,.,.,TRBV11-2,TGTGCCAGCAGCTTGAAATTTCGGGAATCGGGAGGCTACACCTTC,CASSLKFRESGGYTF